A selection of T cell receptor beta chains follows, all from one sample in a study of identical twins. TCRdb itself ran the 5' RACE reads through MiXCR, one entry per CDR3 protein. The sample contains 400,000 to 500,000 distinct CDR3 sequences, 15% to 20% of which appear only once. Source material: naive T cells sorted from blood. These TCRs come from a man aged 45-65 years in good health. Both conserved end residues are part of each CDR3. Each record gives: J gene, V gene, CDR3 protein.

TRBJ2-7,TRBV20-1,CSARGSRTSGEQYF
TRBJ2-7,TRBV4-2,CASSQVEGQGAHEQYF
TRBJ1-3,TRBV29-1,CSVETSRTAGNTIYF
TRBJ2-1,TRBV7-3,CASSSTSGIMKNEQFF
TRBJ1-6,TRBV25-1,CASSESGGRADSPLHF
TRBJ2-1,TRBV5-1,CASGDHEDEQFF
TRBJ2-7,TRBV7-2,CASSSDSGRYEQYF
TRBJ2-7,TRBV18,CASSLGTGLLDEQYF
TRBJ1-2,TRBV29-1,CSVENRDSYGYTF
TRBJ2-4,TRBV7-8,CASSLRLRGDAKNIQYF
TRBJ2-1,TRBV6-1,CASRPGTSGGVFYYNEQFF
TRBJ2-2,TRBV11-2,CASSRARVVAGELFF
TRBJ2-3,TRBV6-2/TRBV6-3,CASSLLGLAGGHLLGDTQYF
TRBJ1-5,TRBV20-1,CSARARRDVSNQPQHF
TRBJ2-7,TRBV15,CATSRRQGSEQYF
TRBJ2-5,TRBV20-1,CSANRVGNPETQYF
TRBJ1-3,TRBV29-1,CSVWERDTIYF
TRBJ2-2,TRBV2,CASSEAMAGELFF
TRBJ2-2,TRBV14,CASSRTGTTFTGELFF
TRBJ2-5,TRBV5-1,CASSTDGQETQYF
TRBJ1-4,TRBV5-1,CASSLSTGNEKLFF
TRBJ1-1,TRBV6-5,CASSYRQGGTEAFF